This TCR beta chain was documented in a study of T cell clonality in common variable immunodeficiency. To note about this clone: Its antigen is not known. The read falls 3 residues short of the CDR3 end, and the missing part is taken from the germline J gene.

Blood samples were heparinized, about 4.5 to 9 ml per donor. Study-wide results and caveats: In common variable immunodeficiency, TCR beta chains reportedly carried fewer deletions and N-nucleotide insertions.

Only in-frame clones appear in the TCRdb table, and some are missing; sequencing was by immunoSEQ multiplex PCR. This repertoire includes 15,000 to 17,000 clones. The V gene lost 4 bases and the J gene lost 0 bases, with 11 bases spanning the gap. CDR1 and CDR2 from the germline V gene are KGHSH and LQKENI. The CDR3 is 15 amino acids. The V call is TRBV18, the J call TRBJ2-3; D may be TRBD2 (6 bases). The sequencing sample was made of peripheral blood mononuclear cells. The TCR was taken from a human donor with common variable immunodeficiency. The sequenced CDR3 bases are TGTGCCAGCTCACTACTAGCTTCTAGCACAGATACG. This gives the protein CASSLLASSTDT. The full CDR3 sequence reads CASSLLASSTDTQYF.